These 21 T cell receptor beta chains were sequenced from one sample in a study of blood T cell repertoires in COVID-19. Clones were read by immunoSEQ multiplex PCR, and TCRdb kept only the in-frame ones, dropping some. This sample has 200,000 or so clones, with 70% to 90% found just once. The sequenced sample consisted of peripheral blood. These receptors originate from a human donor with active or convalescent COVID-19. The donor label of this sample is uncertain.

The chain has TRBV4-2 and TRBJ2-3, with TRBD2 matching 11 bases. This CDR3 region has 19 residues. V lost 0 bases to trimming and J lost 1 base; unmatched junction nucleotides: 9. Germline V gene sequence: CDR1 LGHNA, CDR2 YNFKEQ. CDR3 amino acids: CASSQDIIAGGRGTDTQYF. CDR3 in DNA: TGTGCCAGCAGCCAAGATATAATAGCGGGGGGGCGGGGCACAGATACGCAGTATTTT.

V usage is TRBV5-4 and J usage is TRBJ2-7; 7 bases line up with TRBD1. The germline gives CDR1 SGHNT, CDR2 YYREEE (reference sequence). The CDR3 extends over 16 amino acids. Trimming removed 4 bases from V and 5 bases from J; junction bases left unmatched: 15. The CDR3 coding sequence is TGTGCCAGCAGCGTGGGTGTGGGGACAGCAAGTCACGAGCAGTACTTC. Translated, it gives CASSVGVGTASHEQYF.

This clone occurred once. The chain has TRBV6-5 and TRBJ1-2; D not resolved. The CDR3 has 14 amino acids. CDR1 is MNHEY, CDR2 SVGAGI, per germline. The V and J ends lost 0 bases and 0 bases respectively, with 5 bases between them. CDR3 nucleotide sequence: TGTGCCAGCAGTTACTCGAGGTCTAACTATGGCTACACCTTC. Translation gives CASSYSRSNYGYTF.

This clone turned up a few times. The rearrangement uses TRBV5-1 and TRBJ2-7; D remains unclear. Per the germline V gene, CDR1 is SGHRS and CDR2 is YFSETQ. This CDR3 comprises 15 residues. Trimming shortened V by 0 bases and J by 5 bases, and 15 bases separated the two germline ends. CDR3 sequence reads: CASSLGGFKEDEQYF. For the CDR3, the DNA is TGCGCCAGCAGCTTGGGCGGATTCAAGGAAGACGAGCAGTACTTC.

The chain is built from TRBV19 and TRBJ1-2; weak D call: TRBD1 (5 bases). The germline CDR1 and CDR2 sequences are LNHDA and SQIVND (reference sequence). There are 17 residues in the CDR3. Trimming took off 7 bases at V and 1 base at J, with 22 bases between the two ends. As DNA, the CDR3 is TGTGCCAGTAACCTCGGAGTAGGGGCCCAGTATAACTATGGCTACACCTTC. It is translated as CASNLGVGAQYNYGYTF.

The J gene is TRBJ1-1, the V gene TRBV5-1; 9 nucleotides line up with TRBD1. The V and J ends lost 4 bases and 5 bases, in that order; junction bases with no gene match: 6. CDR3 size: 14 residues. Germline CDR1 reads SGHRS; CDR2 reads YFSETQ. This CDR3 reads CASSQQGARTEAFF. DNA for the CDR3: TGCGCCAGCAGCCAACAGGGGGCGAGGACTGAAGCTTTCTTT.

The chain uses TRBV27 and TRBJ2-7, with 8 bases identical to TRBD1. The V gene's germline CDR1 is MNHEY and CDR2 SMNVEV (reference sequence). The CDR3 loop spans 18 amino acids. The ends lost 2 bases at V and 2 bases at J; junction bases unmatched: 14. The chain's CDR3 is CASSLGRGQREETYEQYF. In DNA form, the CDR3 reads TGTGCCAGCAGTTTAGGCAGGGGGCAGAGGGAAGAAACCTACGAGCAGTACTTC.

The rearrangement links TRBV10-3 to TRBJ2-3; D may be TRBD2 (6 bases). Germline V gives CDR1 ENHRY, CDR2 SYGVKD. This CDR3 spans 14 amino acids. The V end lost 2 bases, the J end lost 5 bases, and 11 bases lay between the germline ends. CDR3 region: CAISETGVRDTQYF. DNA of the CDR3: TGTGCCATCAGTGAGACGGGGGTTAGAGATACGCAGTATTTT.

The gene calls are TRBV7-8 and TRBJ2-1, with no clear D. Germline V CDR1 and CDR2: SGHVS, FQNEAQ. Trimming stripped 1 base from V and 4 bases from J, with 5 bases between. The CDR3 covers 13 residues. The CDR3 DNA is TGTGCCAGCAGCTTAGTCAGTTACAATGAGCAGTTCTTC. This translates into CASSLVSYNEQFF. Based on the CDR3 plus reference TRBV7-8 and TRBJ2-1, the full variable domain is GAGVSQSPRYKVAKRGQDVALRCDPISGHVSLFWYQQALGQGPEFLTYFQNEAQLDKSGLPSDRFFAERPEGSVSTLKIQRTQQEDSAVYLCASSLVSYNEQFFGPGTRLTVL.

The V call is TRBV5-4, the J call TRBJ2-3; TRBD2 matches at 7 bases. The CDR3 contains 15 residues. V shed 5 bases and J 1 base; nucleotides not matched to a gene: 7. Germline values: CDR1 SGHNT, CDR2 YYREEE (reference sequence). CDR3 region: CASSPGGRGTDTQYF. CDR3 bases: TGTGCCAGCAGTCCTGGGGGGAGGGGCACAGATACGCAGTATTTT. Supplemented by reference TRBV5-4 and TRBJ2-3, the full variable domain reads ETGVTQSPTHLIKTRGQQVTLRCSSQSGHNTVSWYQQALGQGPQFIFQYYREEENGRGNFPPRFSGLQFPNYSSELNVNALELDDSALYLCASSPGGRGTDTQYFGPGTRLTVL.

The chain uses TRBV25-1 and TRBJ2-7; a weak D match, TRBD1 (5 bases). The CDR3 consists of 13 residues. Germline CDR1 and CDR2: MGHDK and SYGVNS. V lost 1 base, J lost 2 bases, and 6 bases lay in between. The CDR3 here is CASSESGTYEQYF. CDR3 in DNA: TGTGCCAGCAGTGAATCAGGGACCTACGAGCAGTACTTC.

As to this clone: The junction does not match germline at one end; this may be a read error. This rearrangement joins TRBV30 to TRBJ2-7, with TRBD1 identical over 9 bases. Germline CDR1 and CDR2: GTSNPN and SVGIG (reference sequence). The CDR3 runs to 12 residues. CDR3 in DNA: TGTGCCTGGAGCACGGGGGACAGGGTCTTGAGCTTC. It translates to CAWSTGDRVLSF.

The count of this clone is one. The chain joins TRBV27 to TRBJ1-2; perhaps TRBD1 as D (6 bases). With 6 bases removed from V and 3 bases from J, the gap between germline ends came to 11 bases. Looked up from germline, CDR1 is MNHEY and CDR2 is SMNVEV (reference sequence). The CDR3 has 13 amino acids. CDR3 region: CASSHRDYYGYTF. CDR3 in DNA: TGTGCCAGCAGCCACAGGGATTACTATGGCTACACCTTC.

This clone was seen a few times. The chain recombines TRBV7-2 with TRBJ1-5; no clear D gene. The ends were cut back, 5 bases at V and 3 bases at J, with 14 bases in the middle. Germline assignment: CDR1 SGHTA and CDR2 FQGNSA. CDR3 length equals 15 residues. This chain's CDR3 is CASSQAAGLNQPQHF. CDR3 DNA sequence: TGTGCCAGCAGCCAGGCAGCGGGCCTCAATCAGCCCCAGCATTTT.

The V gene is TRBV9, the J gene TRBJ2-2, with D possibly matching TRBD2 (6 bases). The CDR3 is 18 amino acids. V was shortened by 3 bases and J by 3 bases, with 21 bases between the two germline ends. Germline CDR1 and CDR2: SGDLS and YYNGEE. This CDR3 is CASSAPQTGGTDTGELFF. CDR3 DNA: TGTGCCAGCAGCGCTCCCCAAACCGGCGGGACGGACACCGGGGAGCTGTTTTTT.

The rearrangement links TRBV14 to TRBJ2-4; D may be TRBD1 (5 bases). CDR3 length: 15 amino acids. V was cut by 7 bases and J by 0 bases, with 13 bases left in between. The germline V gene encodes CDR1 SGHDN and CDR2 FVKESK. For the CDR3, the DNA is TGTGCCAGCATCAAAGGGGCCCTAGCCAAAAACATTCAGTACTTC. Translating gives CASIKGALAKNIQYF.

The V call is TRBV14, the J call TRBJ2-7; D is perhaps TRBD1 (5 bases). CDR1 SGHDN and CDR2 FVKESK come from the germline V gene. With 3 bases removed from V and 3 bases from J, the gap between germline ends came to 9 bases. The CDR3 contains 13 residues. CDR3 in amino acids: CASSHNQGYEQYF. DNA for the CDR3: TGTGCCAGCAGCCACAATCAGGGCTACGAGCAGTACTTC.

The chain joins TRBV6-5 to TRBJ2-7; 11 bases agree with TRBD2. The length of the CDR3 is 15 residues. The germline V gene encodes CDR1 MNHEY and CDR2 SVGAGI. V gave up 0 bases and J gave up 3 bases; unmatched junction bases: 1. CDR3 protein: CASSYSGTSGYEQYF. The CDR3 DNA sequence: TGTGCCAGCAGTTACTCTGGGACTAGCGGCTACGAGCAGTACTTC.

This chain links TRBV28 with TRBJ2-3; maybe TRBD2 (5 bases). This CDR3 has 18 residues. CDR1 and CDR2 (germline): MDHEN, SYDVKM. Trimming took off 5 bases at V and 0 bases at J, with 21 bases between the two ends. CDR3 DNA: TGTGCCAGCAGTCCGATCTTCGAGCGGATCTCTAGCACAGATACGCAGTATTTT. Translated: CASSPIFERISSTDTQYF.

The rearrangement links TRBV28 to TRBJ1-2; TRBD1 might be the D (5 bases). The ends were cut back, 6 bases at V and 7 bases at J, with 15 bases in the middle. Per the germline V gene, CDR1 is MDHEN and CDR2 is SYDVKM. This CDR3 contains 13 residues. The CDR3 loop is CASRPTGRPGYTF. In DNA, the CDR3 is TGTGCCAGCAGACCTACAGGTCGCCCTGGCTACACCTTC.

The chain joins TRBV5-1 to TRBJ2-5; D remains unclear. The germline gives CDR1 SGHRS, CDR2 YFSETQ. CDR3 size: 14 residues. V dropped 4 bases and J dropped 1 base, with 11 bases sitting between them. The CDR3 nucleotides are TGCGCCAGCAGCCGTCCCCCAGGCCAAGAGACCCAGTACTTC. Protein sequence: CASSRPPGQETQYF. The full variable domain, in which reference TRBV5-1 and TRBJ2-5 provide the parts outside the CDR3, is KAGVTQTPRYLIKTRGQQVTLSCSPISGHRSVSWYQQTPGQGLQFLFEYFSETQRNKGNFPGRFSGRQFSNSRSEMNVSTLELGDSALYLCASSRPPGQETQYFGPGTRLLVL.